These 28 T cell receptor beta chains share one sample of origin, sequenced in a study of cytomegalovirus exposure and HLA in healthy donors. The PCR made use of 60 Vbeta and 13 Jbeta primers. Method: immunoSEQ multiplex PCR; TCRdb's copy keeps in-frame clones and lacks some. The sample consists of some 170,000 clones, approximately 72% of them appearing once. The sample consisted of PBMCs. These receptors were collected from a human donor in good health.

The chain joins TRBV2 to TRBJ2-5; TRBD2 matches at 13 bases. Germline CDR1 is SNHLY and CDR2 is FYNNEI. Trimming cost V 6 bases and J 4 bases; bases outside gene matches: 2. This CDR3 contains 14 residues. DNA for the CDR3: TGTGCCAGCAGACTAGCGGGGGGGGTAGAGACCCAGTACTTC. This codes for CASRLAGGVETQYF.

This rearrangement joins TRBV5-1 to TRBJ2-1; the D gene is possibly TRBD1 (6 bases). The CDR3 spans 15 residues. Germline-derived CDR1 and CDR2 are SGHRS and YFSETQ. Deletions cut 0 bases from V and 0 bases from J, with 7 bases between. The CDR3 protein is CASSLGTVSYNEQFF. The CDR3 DNA follows: TGCGCCAGCAGCTTGGGGACAGTCTCCTACAATGAGCAGTTCTTC.

In this sample, this clone turned up a few times. The genes are TRBV19 and TRBJ1-2; TRBD1 agrees at 7 bases. The J segment lost 3 bases and the V segment lost 3 bases, leaving 10 bases of the junction unmatched. This CDR3 is built from 16 residues. CDR1 is LNHDA and CDR2 is SQIVND in the germline V gene (reference sequence). The CDR3 here is CASSITTGRTDYGYTF. DNA of the CDR3: TGTGCCAGTAGTATTACGACAGGGAGGACAGACTATGGCTACACCTTC.

This chain uses TRBV19 with TRBJ2-4; tentative D call: TRBD1 (5 bases). Trimming took off 6 bases at V and 2 bases at J, with 11 bases between the two ends. CDR3 length: 14 amino acids. Germline V gives CDR1 LNHDA, CDR2 SQIVND (reference sequence). As DNA, the CDR3 is TGTGCCAGTAGAAGGGCAGGGACCAAAAACATTCAGTACTTC. Translating it yields CASRRAGTKNIQYF.

The chain employs TRBV10-3 and TRBJ1-5; D gene uncertain. Looked up from germline, CDR1 is ENHRY and CDR2 is SYGVKD. CDR3 length: 15 amino acids. V lost 6 bases, J lost 0 bases, and 12 bases lay in between. DNA for the CDR3: TGTGCCATCAGCCCGGGAAAGTATAGCAATCAGCCCCAGCATTTT. Translation gives CAISPGKYSNQPQHF.

J is TRBJ1-6 and V is TRBV9; no definite D call. The CDR3 runs to 16 residues. Trimming shortened V by 0 bases and J by 5 bases, and 12 bases separated the two germline ends. The germline CDR1 and CDR2 sequences are SGDLS and YYNGEE. The CDR3 spells CASSVAVSADNSPLHF. Written as DNA, the CDR3 is TGTGCCAGCAGCGTAGCTGTCAGTGCCGATAATTCACCCCTCCACTTT.

The CDR3 reads CASSADRGYNQPQHF. DNA of the CDR3: TGTGCCAGCAGTGCAGACAGGGGCTACAATCAGCCCCAGCATTTT. The chain employs TRBV6-1 and TRBJ1-5; 8 bases line up with TRBD1. The CDR3 length is 15 residues. Germline V gives CDR1 MNHNS, CDR2 SASEGT. The V gene end was trimmed by 4 bases and the J gene end by 3 bases; junction bases not matched to a gene: 5.

The chain recombines TRBV27 with TRBJ2-1, with D maybe TRBD2 (5 bases). CDR3 length equals 15 residues. The V gene's germline CDR1 is MNHEY and CDR2 SMNVEV (reference sequence). Trimming removed 6 bases from V and 5 bases from J, with 17 bases in between. The CDR3 reads CASSLRGEQDNEQFF. The CDR3 DNA follows: TGTGCCAGCAGCCTTCGTGGGGAGCAGGACAATGAGCAGTTCTTC.

This chain joins TRBV2 and TRBJ2-5; D perhaps matches TRBD1 (6 bases). The CDR3 is 15 residues long. From germline, CDR1 is SNHLY and CDR2 FYNNEI. Trimming removed 7 bases at V and 2 bases at J, with 17 bases between. The CDR3 nucleotides read TGTGCCAGCATTGATATGGGACATTCACAAGAGACCCAGTACTTC. This gives the protein CASIDMGHSQETQYF.

CDR3 bases: TGTGCCAGCAGCTTAATTGGGCAGGGCCTGTACAATGAGCAGTTCTTC. Its protein is CASSLIGQGLYNEQFF. The chain has TRBV7-9 and TRBJ2-1; D possibly corresponds to TRBD1 (5 bases). Trimming left V 2 bases short and J 4 bases short, with 15 bases between. The CDR3 runs 16 residues. The germline gives CDR1 SEHNR, CDR2 FQNEAQ (reference sequence).

The chain carries TRBV18 and TRBJ2-3, with 7 nucleotides matching TRBD2. J was trimmed by 0 bases and V by 2 bases; bases with no gene match: 8. The CDR3 has 17 amino acids. Germline CDR1 is KGHSH and CDR2 is LQKENI. The CDR3 DNA follows: TGTGCCAGCTCACCATTCGTGCCTAGCGGTAGCACAGATACGCAGTATTTT. It encodes CASSPFVPSGSTDTQYF.

The chain uses TRBV7-9 and TRBJ1-3; possible D gene TRBD1, 5 bases. Trimming took 1 base from V and 4 from J, leaving 14 bases between them. CDR1 and CDR2 (germline): SEHNR, FQNEAQ (reference sequence). The CDR3 length is 16 residues. CDR3: CASSLEAGPEGNTIYF. In DNA form, the CDR3 reads TGTGCCAGCAGCTTAGAGGCAGGGCCTGAAGGAAACACCATATATTTT.

The V gene is TRBV13, the J gene TRBJ1-6; tentatively, D is TRBD1 (5 bases). CDR3 length equals 15 residues. CDR1 and CDR2 (germline): PRHDT, FYEKMQ (reference sequence). Trimming left V 0 bases short and J 9 bases short, with 12 bases between. The CDR3 nucleotides are TGTGCCAGCAGCTTAGGCGGAGGAGGGACTTCACCCCTCCACTTT. Translated, it gives CASSLGGGGTSPLHF.

The chain carries TRBV7-3 and TRBJ2-7; D possibly corresponds to TRBD1 (6 bases). The germline V and J ends were trimmed by 6 bases and 5 bases, with 14 bases remaining between them. Germline-derived CDR1 and CDR2 are SGHTA and FQGTGA. This CDR3 is built from 13 residues. CDR3 in amino acids: CASSMGRGNEQYF. CDR3 nucleotides: TGTGCCAGCAGTATGGGCAGGGGCAACGAGCAGTACTTC.

The genes are TRBV2 and TRBJ1-1; D is uncertain. Germline V gene sequence: CDR1 SNHLY, CDR2 FYNNEI. The CDR3 loop spans 13 amino acids. The V end lost 6 bases, the J end lost 4 bases, and 12 bases lay between the germline ends. For the CDR3, the DNA is TGTGCCAGCAGGCCCATACGGAGCACTGAAGCTTTCTTT. It translates to CASRPIRSTEAFF.

This clone has only a few counts. J is TRBJ1-2 and V is TRBV11-2, with D possibly being TRBD1 (5 bases). The CDR3 consists of 14 residues. From germline, CDR1 is SGHAT and CDR2 FQNNGV. Trimming stripped 4 bases from V and 8 bases from J, with 17 bases between. In DNA form, the CDR3 reads TGTGCCAGCAGCTCCCAGGGATCGTACGGAGGCTACACCTTC. It encodes CASSSQGSYGGYTF.

Turning to this clone: A read error may explain this, as a much larger clone is one base away. The chain joins TRBV7-2 to TRBJ1-1, with 7 positions matching TRBD1. Trimming at V came to 6 bases and at J to 1 base, leaving 2 bases not matched to a gene. Germline V lookup: CDR1 SGHTA, CDR2 FQGNSA. The CDR3 covers 13 residues. The CDR3 loop is CASSQGGNTEAFF. The DNA of the CDR3 is TGTGCCAGCAGTCAGGGGGGGAACACTGAAGCTTTCTTT.

The chain carries TRBV6-1 and TRBJ2-7; 7 bases are shared with TRBD2. This CDR3 has 15 residues. Trimming took 6 bases from V and 0 from J; bases not matched to a gene: 8. Per germline, CDR1 MNHNS and CDR2 SASEGT. The DNA for the CDR3 is TGTGCCAGCAGGATTAGGGGACTATCCTCCTACGAGCAGTACTTC. It yields the protein CASRIRGLSSYEQYF.

CDR3 DNA sequence: TGCGCCAGCAGCCAAGATAAAGCGGAGGTAAACGAGCAGTACTTC. It is translated as CASSQDKAEVNEQYF. The V gene is TRBV4-1, the J gene TRBJ2-7; D may be TRBD2 (5 bases). The V end was cut by 0 bases, the J end by 5 bases, with 14 bases between. CDR1 and CDR2 (germline): MGHRA, YSYEKL. The CDR3 sequence is 15 residues long.

This clone was seen once. V gene TRBV5-6 combines with J gene TRBJ2-7; 11 positions agree with TRBD1. In germline, CDR1 is SGHDT, CDR2 YYEEEE. There are 15 residues in the CDR3. Trimming cost V 3 bases and J 4 bases; bases outside gene matches: 6. The CDR3 loop is CASSWGQGGLYEQYF. Here the CDR3 DNA reads TGTGCCAGCAGCTGGGGACAGGGGGGGCTATACGAGCAGTACTTC.

This clone appeared a few times. The rearrangement uses TRBV11-2 and TRBJ1-1, with TRBD1 matching 11 bases. The J segment lost 2 bases and the V segment lost 4 bases, leaving 3 bases of the junction unmatched. Germline CDR1 reads SGHAT; CDR2 reads FQNNGV. The CDR3 sequence is 15 residues long. The CDR3 here is CASSSWTGGNTEAFF. The CDR3 DNA follows: TGTGCCAGCAGCTCCTGGACAGGGGGCAACACTGAAGCTTTCTTT. The complete variable domain, with remaining parts taken from reference TRBV11-2 and TRBJ1-1, reads EAGVAQSPRYKIIEKRQSVAFWCNPISGHATLYWYQQILGQGPKLLIQFQNNGVVDDSQLPKDRFSAERLKGVDSTLKIQPAKLEDSAVYLCASSSWTGGNTEAFFGQGTRLTVV.

Regarding this clone: Other DNA variants within this sample encode the same CDR3. This sequence joins TRBV6-5 and TRBJ1-1; TRBD1 agrees at 8 bases. Unmatched junction bases numbered 7, after V lost 7 bases and J lost 0 bases. The V gene's germline CDR1 is MNHEY and CDR2 SVGAGI. The CDR3 has 15 amino acids. The CDR3 loop is CASIQTGAMNTEAFF. CDR3 bases: TGTGCCAGCATCCAGACAGGGGCCATGAACACTGAAGCTTTCTTT.

The J gene is TRBJ2-5, the V gene TRBV7-9, with a possible D match to TRBD1 (6 bases). CDR3 size: 15 residues. Per the germline V gene, CDR1 is SEHNR and CDR2 is FQNEAQ (reference sequence). The V end was cut by 5 bases, the J end by 7 bases, with 20 bases between. CDR3 sequence reads: CASSPRGDRHATQYF. DNA for the CDR3: TGTGCCAGCAGCCCAAGGGGTGACAGGCACGCGACCCAGTACTTC.

The V gene is TRBV5-1, the J gene TRBJ2-7; D perhaps matches TRBD1 (5 bases). Germline V lookup: CDR1 SGHRS, CDR2 YFSETQ. The CDR3 has 15 amino acids. Trimming took 0 bases from V and 2 from J, leaving 12 bases between them. The CDR3 loop is CASSLDRRITYEQYF. The CDR3 DNA follows: TGCGCCAGCAGCTTGGACAGGAGAATAACCTACGAGCAGTACTTC.

The chain carries TRBV2 and TRBJ1-3; D not certain. Between the trimmed V and J ends, which lost 4 bases and 0 bases, there was a span of 13 bases. This CDR3 contains 16 residues. Germline V CDR1 and CDR2: SNHLY, FYNNEI. CDR3 in DNA: TGTGCCAGCAGTGGTGGGCAGGCCTTCTCTGGAAACACCATATATTTT. This encodes CASSGGQAFSGNTIYF.

With regard to this clone: The sample contains more than one DNA sequence encoding this CDR3. The chain has TRBV5-1 and TRBJ2-7; 9 bases agree with TRBD1. From germline, CDR1 is SGHRS and CDR2 YFSETQ. There are 16 residues in the CDR3. V trimming: 4 bases; J trimming: 2 bases; junction bases outside the gene matches: 10. The CDR3 DNA reads as TGCGCCAGCAGCCTTAGACCGGGACAGGGAGCCTACGAGCAGTACTTC. This gives the protein CASSLRPGQGAYEQYF.

The V and J genes are TRBV30 and TRBJ2-1; a possible D gene is TRBD2 (5 bases). Between the trimmed V and J ends, which lost 0 bases and 5 bases, there was a span of 11 bases. This CDR3 region has 14 residues. Germline V gives CDR1 GTSNPN, CDR2 SVGIG (reference sequence). CDR3 region: CAWSVGDYHNEQFF. The CDR3 nucleotides are TGTGCCTGGAGTGTGGGAGACTACCACAATGAGCAGTTCTTC. The variable domain in full, with the rest retrieved from reference TRBV30 and TRBJ2-1, is SQTIHQWPATLVQPVGSPLSLECTVEGTSNPNLYWYRQAAGRGLQLLFYSVGIGQISSEVPQNLSASRPQDRQFILSSKKLLLSDSGFYLCAWSVGDYHNEQFFGPGTRLTVL.

This clone was counted between two and nine times. The genes are TRBV19 and TRBJ1-5, with D maybe TRBD1 (6 bases). This CDR3 has 18 residues. V was clipped by 3 bases and J by 1 base, with 19 bases between them. Per the germline V gene, CDR1 is LNHDA and CDR2 is SQIVND (reference sequence). The CDR3 region is CASSINYRVGRSNQPQHF. In nucleotides, the CDR3 is TGTGCCAGTAGTATTAATTACAGGGTGGGTCGAAGCAATCAGCCCCAGCATTTT.